This TCR beta chain emerged from a study of naive and memory T cell subsets. This clonotype has ten or more counts. This CDR3 spans 13 amino acids. J gave up 5 bases and V 6 bases, and 5 bases lay outside the gene matches. Germline CDR1 is GTSNPN and CDR2 is SVGIG (reference sequence). An oligonucleotide containing a UMI was ligated to the 3' end of TCR cDNA. Whole blood, approximately 2.3 ml, came from adult healthy volunteers. Unsorted total RNA, roughly 1 to 1,100 ng, was DNase treated before reverse transcription. Ligated cDNA underwent four rounds of PCR with nested alpha and beta constant region primers and SP2. TCRdb recomputed calls from the 5' RACE reads with MiXCR, one row per CDR3 protein. The repertoire consists of tens of thousands of distinct CDR3 sequences, with around 8% occurring once and the leading ten covering about a fifth.

The receptor was isolated from a female donor in good health. This chain connects TRBV30 to TRBJ1-2; TRBD1 matches 11 bases. DNA for the CDR3: TGTGCCTGTCGGGGGACAGGGGGTTATGGCTACACCTTC. Residues: CACRGTGGYGYTF.